This T cell receptor beta chain appears in the sequencing data of a study of molecular identifiers for immune sequencing clone quantification. Preparation methods for the bulk TCR libraries were those previously described, with listed TCR primers. TCRdb reanalysed the PCR reads using MiXCR and keeps one entry per CDR3 protein. The table includes 97,000 or so distinct CDR3 sequences, 24% detected once. The CDR3 runs to 15 residues. Details on this clonotype: One end of the junction does not line up with germline, which may come from a read error.

The sample was naive CD8+ T cells from blood, with Jurkat cell RNA spiked in. Subset specified: FACS-sorted CD8+CD4-CCR7+CD45RA+ naive T cells. The chain employs TRBV5-3 and TRBJ2-7, with D tentatively TRBD1 (6 bases). TRBV5-3 is placed among ORFs of uncertain function. This clonotype was obtained from a human donor in good health. Some libraries in this study had Jurkat cell RNA spiked in. The CDR3 spells CASSLAYGQSYEPSF. CDR3 DNA sequence: TGTGCCAGCAGCTTGGCGTACGGACAGTCCTACGAGCCGTCCTTC.